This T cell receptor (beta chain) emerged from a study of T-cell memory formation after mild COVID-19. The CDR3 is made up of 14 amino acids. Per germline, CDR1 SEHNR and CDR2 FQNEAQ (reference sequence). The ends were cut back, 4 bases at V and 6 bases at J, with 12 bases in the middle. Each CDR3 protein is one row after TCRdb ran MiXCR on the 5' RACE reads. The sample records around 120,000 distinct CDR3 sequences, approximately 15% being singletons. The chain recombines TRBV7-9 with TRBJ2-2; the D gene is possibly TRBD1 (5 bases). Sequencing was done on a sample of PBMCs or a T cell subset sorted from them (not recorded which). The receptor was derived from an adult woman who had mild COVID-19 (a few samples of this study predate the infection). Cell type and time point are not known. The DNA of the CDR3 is TGTGCCAGCAGCTCCACAGACAGCTCCGGGGAGCTGTTTTTT. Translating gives CASSSTDSSGELFF.